This TCR beta chain was recovered during a study of Ad26.COV2.S vaccination and SARS-CoV-2 variants. Trimming removed 7 bases from V and 8 bases from J; junction bases left unmatched: 12. CDR1 and CDR2 from the germline V gene are SGHVS and FNYEAQ. The CDR3 length is 15 residues. Sequencing was performed with immunoSEQ multiplex PCR; in TCRdb, only in-frame clones are kept and a portion is missing. This sample has roughly 140,000 clones, with 86% found just once. The input for sequencing was peripheral blood, taken after recovery from COVID-19. The gene calls are TRBV7-6 and TRBJ1-4, with 8 bases aligning to TRBD1. The TCR originated in a human donor who had recovered from COVID-19. In DNA form, the CDR3 reads TGTGCCAGCACCCCTTTACAGGGGGTTGGGGAAAAACTGTTTTTT. Translated, it gives CASTPLQGVGEKLFF.